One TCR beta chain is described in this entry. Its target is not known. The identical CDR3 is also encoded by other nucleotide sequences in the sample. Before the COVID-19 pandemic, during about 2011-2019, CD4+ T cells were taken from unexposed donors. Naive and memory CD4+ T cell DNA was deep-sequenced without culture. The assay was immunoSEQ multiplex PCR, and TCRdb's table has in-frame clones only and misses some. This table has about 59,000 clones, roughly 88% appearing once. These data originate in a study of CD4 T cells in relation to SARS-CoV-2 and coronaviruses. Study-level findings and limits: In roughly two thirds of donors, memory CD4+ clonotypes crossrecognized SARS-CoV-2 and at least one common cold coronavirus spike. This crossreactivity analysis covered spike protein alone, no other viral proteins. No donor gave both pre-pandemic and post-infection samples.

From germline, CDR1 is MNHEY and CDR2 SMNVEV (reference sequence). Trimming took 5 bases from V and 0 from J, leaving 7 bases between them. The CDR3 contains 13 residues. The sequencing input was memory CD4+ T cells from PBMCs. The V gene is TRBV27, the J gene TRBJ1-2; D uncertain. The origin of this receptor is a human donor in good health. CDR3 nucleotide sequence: TGTGCCAGCAGTCGCGACCCTAACTATGGCTACACCTTC. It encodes CASSRDPNYGYTF.